This entry lists 8 T cell receptor beta chains sequenced from one sample in a study of T cells after yellow fever vaccination. One entry per CDR3 protein, called by TCRdb with MiXCR from the 5' RACE reads. The sample contains a few hundred thousand distinct CDR3 sequences, approximately 4.5% of which appear only once. Sample: PBMCs, taken 15 days after the yellow fever booster vaccination. These TCRs come from a man between 18 and 29 years old who received the YFV17D yellow fever vaccine.

This clonotype has a count of ten or more. The chain links TRBV7-2 to TRBJ2-5; no clear D. From germline, CDR1 is SGHTA and CDR2 FQGNSA. CDR3 size: 14 residues. V lost 1 base and J lost 3, with 9 bases in between. The CDR3 sequence: CASSLGRSKETQYF. In DNA, the CDR3 is TGTGCCAGCAGCTTAGGTCGGAGTAAAGAGACCCAGTACTTC.

This clonotype was counted between two and nine times. V usage is TRBV3-1 and J usage is TRBJ2-5, with 8 nucleotides matching TRBD2. Per germline, CDR1 LGHDT and CDR2 YNNKEL (reference sequence). V gave up 6 bases and J gave up 7 bases; unmatched junction bases: 10. This CDR3 region has 14 residues. In DNA form, the CDR3 reads TGTGCCAGCAGTCTTCCGACTAGCGCTGGGACCCAGTACTTC. Residues: CASSLPTSAGTQYF.

This chain joins TRBV19 and TRBJ2-2, with D tentatively TRBD1 or TRBD2 (6 bases each). V was clipped by 4 bases and J by 4 bases, with 16 bases between them. The CDR3 sequence is 16 residues long. CDR1 LNHDA and CDR2 SQIVND come from the germline V gene (reference sequence). The DNA for the CDR3 is TGTGCCAGTAGTACAATCCTCAGGGGAGGCACCGGGGAGCTGTTTTTT. Translating it yields CASSTILRGGTGELFF. The entire variable domain, with the rest obtained from reference TRBV19 and TRBJ2-2, is as follows: DGGITQSPKYLFRKEGQNVTLSCEQNLNHDAMYWYRQDPGQGLRLIYYSQIVNDFQKGDIAEGYSVSREKKESFPLTVTSAQKNPTAFYLCASSTILRGGTGELFFGEGSRLTVL.

This clonotype was detected many times. The V call is TRBV9, the J call TRBJ2-3; 10 bases line up with TRBD2. CDR1 and CDR2 from the germline V gene are SGDLS and YYNGEE. The CDR3 is made up of 15 amino acids. The J segment lost 4 bases and the V segment lost 4 bases, leaving 6 bases of the junction unmatched. CDR3 loop: CASSSASGGADTQYF. In nucleotides, the CDR3 is TGTGCCAGCAGCTCGGCTAGCGGGGGTGCAGATACGCAGTATTTT.

The sample holds many counts of this clonotype. The DNA for the CDR3 is TGTGCCAGCAGCTTGAGCGGTGGTAGCTCCTACAATGAGCAGTTCTTC. Amino acids: CASSLSGGSSYNEQFF. The V gene is TRBV5-5, the J gene TRBJ2-1; possibly TRBD2 for D (5 bases). The germline V gene encodes CDR1 SGHKS and CDR2 YYEKEE (reference sequence). Trimming cost V 1 base and J 0 bases, with 11 bases left between them. The CDR3 loop spans 16 amino acids.

The rearrangement joins TRBV6-1 to TRBJ2-3, with 11 bases that match TRBD2. CDR1 is MNHNS and CDR2 is SASEGT in the germline V gene. The CDR3 totals 16 residues. V was clipped by 3 bases and J by 5 bases; unmatched bases: 7. DNA for the CDR3: TGTGCCAGCAGTGAGCTTAGCGGGGGGGCGTTAGATACGCAGTATTTT. Translated, it gives CASSELSGGALDTQYF.

V gene TRBV20-1 combines with J gene TRBJ1-6, with a tentative D call TRBD1 (5 bases). The CDR3 runs to 18 residues. CDR1 and CDR2 from the germline V gene are DFQATT and SNEGSKA (reference sequence). With 6 bases removed from V and 0 bases from J, the gap between germline ends came to 21 bases. CDR3 region: CSAITRQNRGSYNSPLHF. The CDR3 bases are TGCAGTGCGATTACTCGACAGAACCGGGGCTCCTATAATTCACCCCTCCACTTT.

This clonotype was seen many times. This chain uses TRBV7-6 with TRBJ1-1; D gene uncertain. Germline CDR1 is SGHVS and CDR2 is FNYEAQ. With 0 bases removed from V and 1 base from J, the gap between germline ends came to 24 bases. The CDR3 spans 20 residues. This chain's CDR3 is CASSLATLGPRKKKNTEAFF. In DNA form, the CDR3 reads TGTGCCAGCAGCTTAGCGACACTGGGCCCTAGGAAAAAAAAGAACACTGAAGCTTTCTTT.